A single T cell receptor beta chain is shown here with its context. This entry comes from a study of blood T cell repertoires in COVID-19. Study summary: The United States, Italy and Spain supplied acute and convalescent COVID-19 samples. The cDNA or gDNA used as material had been derived from T cells, B-cell-depleted T cells, or PBMCs.

Germline assignment: CDR1 LNHDA and CDR2 SQIVND (reference sequence). This CDR3 has 15 residues. V lost 7 bases, J lost 5 bases, and 9 bases stayed unmatched. In the source study's methods: Amplification of reference gene primers provided the estimated nucleated cell counts. Sequenced by immunoSEQ multiplex PCR; TCRdb stores in-frame clones only, minus some. The V and J calls and the clone size are those of that table, but D and trimming were determined from the DNA. Among 35,000 to 50,000 clones, over 80% were seen once, and the ten largest hold 15% to 18%. Sequenced material: peripheral blood. The V gene is TRBV19, the J gene TRBJ1-1; the match to TRBD1 covers 11 bases. The clonotype comes from a woman in her twenties or thirties in a cohort sampled during active COVID-19. The CDR3 DNA reads TGTGCCAGTACCAGGACAGGGGGCGCTACGACTGAAGCTTTCTTT. Protein: CASTRTGGATTEAFF.